This entry lists 16 T cell receptor beta chains sequenced from one sample in a study of a mutant IDH1 vaccine in newly diagnosed glioma. Sequencing was performed with immunoSEQ multiplex PCR; in TCRdb, only in-frame clones are kept and a portion is missing. In the table there are tens of thousands of clones, about three quarters of which are singletons. These receptors are not linked to any known antigen. Indicated time point: week 23, last vaccination. Every single dose of the vaccine, 300 ug of mutant IDH1 20-mer peptide, came with topical imiquimod. The source material was PBMCs, sampled from a glioma patient whose treatment included an IDH1 peptide vaccine. The receptors come from a woman in her 40s with glioma. Some clones in this sample may be carry-over from other donors' samples.

The CDR3 DNA is TGTGCCAGCAGTGAGGACACCGGGGAGCTGTTTTTT. Translating gives CASSEDTGELFF. The chain joins TRBV2 to TRBJ2-2; D call uncertain. With 3 bases removed from V and 3 bases from J, the gap between germline ends came to 2 bases. Germline CDR1 and CDR2: SNHLY and FYNNEI. The CDR3 spans 12 residues.

This sequence joins TRBV27 and TRBJ1-3, with 9 bases aligning to TRBD1. The CDR3 sequence is 15 residues long. The V gene's germline CDR1 is MNHEY and CDR2 SMNVEV (reference sequence). V dropped 6 bases and J dropped 5; count of bases not matched to a gene: 8. The CDR3 region is CASSPVGTGRNTIYF. The CDR3, as DNA: TGTGCCAGCAGCCCCGTAGGGACAGGGAGAAACACCATATATTTT.

The CDR3 sequence is CASSYSNEQYF. The CDR3 DNA follows: TGTGCCAGCAGTTACTCGAACGAGCAGTACTTC. The chain has TRBV6-6 and TRBJ2-7; D is undetermined. V lost 0 bases and J 5 bases, leaving 2 bases between the germline ends. This CDR3 has 11 residues. CDR1 and CDR2 (germline): MNHNY, SVGAGI (reference sequence).

This clone was seen once. This chain uses TRBV27 with TRBJ2-7, with TRBD1 matching over 9 bases. The ends lost 4 bases at V and 5 bases at J; junction bases unmatched: 6. Germline CDR1 reads MNHEY; CDR2 reads SMNVEV (reference sequence). The CDR3 is made up of 14 amino acids. The CDR3 reads CASSYGTGSHEQYF. The CDR3 coding sequence is TGTGCCAGCAGTTACGGGACAGGGTCCCACGAGCAGTACTTC.

The rearrangement uses TRBV2 and TRBJ2-2; maybe TRBD1 (5 bases). The length of the CDR3 is 14 residues. The germline V gene encodes CDR1 SNHLY and CDR2 FYNNEI. V lost 6 bases to trimming and J lost 6 bases, with 14 bases between them. The CDR3, as DNA: TGTGCCAGCAGGAGGCAAGGGGTAGCCGGGGAGCTGTTTTTT. Translation gives CASRRQGVAGELFF.

The rearrangement joins TRBV7-8 to TRBJ1-6; D unclear. CDR3 length: 12 amino acids. Germline V gene sequence: CDR1 SGHVS, CDR2 FQNEAQ. The V gene lost 3 bases and the J gene lost 10 bases, with 7 bases spanning the gap. The CDR3 bases are TGTGCCAGCAGCTTGGGAGGATCACCCCTCCACTTT. Amino acids: CASSLGGSPLHF.

The CDR3 nucleotides read TGTGCCAGCAGCTTAGTATATCAGCCCCAGCATTTT. Amino acids: CASSLVYQPQHF. The genes are TRBV7-2 and TRBJ1-5; D not resolved. The CDR3 has 12 amino acids. V was clipped by 1 base and J by 5 bases, with 3 bases between them. The germline gives CDR1 SGHTA, CDR2 FQGNSA.

The J gene is TRBJ2-5, the V gene TRBV27; a possible D gene is TRBD1 (5 bases). Germline lookup yields CDR1 MNHEY and CDR2 SMNVEV (reference sequence). This CDR3 is 13 amino acids long. V lost 3 bases, J lost 7 bases, and 12 bases lay in between. The CDR3 protein is CASSFKGQGTQYF. The CDR3 bases are TGTGCCAGCAGTTTCAAAGGTCAGGGGACCCAGTACTTC.

The chain combines TRBV2 with TRBJ2-2; D is ambiguous. Per germline, CDR1 SNHLY and CDR2 FYNNEI. The CDR3 runs to 14 residues. V lost 6 bases and J 5 bases, leaving 13 bases between the germline ends. DNA of the CDR3: TGTGCCAGCAGCGATACAGCGTTTACCGGGGAGCTGTTTTTT. The encoded protein is CASSDTAFTGELFF.

This clone appeared a single time. The V call is TRBV6-5, the J call TRBJ2-3; no clear D. Trimming cost V 1 base and J 1 base, with 6 bases left between them. This CDR3 has 14 residues. Germline CDR1 is MNHEY and CDR2 is SVGAGI. CDR3 coding DNA: TGTGCCAGCAGTTACTGGCAGGGCACAGATACGCAGTATTTT. Its protein is CASSYWQGTDTQYF.

The chain recombines TRBV6-6 with TRBJ1-5; possible D gene TRBD1, 5 bases. The germline CDR1 and CDR2 sequences are MNHNY and SVGAGI (reference sequence). The CDR3 sequence is 14 residues long. Deletions cut 2 bases from V and 4 bases from J, with 9 bases between. The CDR3: CASSYGQGNQPQHF. In DNA, the CDR3 is TGTGCCAGCAGTTACGGGCAGGGAAATCAGCCCCAGCATTTT.

The chain employs TRBV19 and TRBJ2-7, with 9 bases that match TRBD2. V gave up 7 bases and J gave up 3 bases; unmatched junction bases: 7. The CDR3 has 14 amino acids. Germline assignment: CDR1 LNHDA and CDR2 SQIVND (reference sequence). The CDR3 DNA is TGTGCCAGTATCCCGCTAGCGGGGTGCTACGAGCAGTACTTC. This codes for CASIPLAGCYEQYF.

This clone was detected once. The J gene is TRBJ2-5, the V gene TRBV29-1; tentatively, D is TRBD2 (5 bases). This CDR3 has 12 residues. Germline CDR1 SQVTM, CDR2 ANQGSEA. Trimming shortened V by 8 bases and J by 10 bases, and 20 bases separated the two germline ends. The CDR3 spells CSPEDPQSGQYF. The CDR3, as DNA: TGCAGCCCTGAGGACCCCCAGAGCGGCCAGTACTTC.

The J gene is TRBJ1-3, the V gene TRBV19; D remains unclear. Per germline, CDR1 LNHDA and CDR2 SQIVND (reference sequence). This CDR3 has 17 amino acids. V lost 1 base and J lost 0, with 13 bases in between. DNA of the CDR3: TGTGCCAGTAGTATAGCGCGAGGACGGCGCTCTGGAAACACCATATATTTT. This encodes CASSIARGRRSGNTIYF.

The chain has TRBV13 and TRBJ2-7, with D perhaps given as TRBD1 or TRBD2 (7 bases each). CDR3 size: 15 residues. CDR1 and CDR2 (germline): PRHDT, FYEKMQ (reference sequence). V lost 6 bases and J lost 0, with 15 bases in between. CDR3 sequence: CASRGQGGFSYEQYF. The DNA of the CDR3 is TGTGCCAGCAGGGGGCAGGGGGGGTTCTCCTACGAGCAGTACTTC.

The rearrangement links TRBV10-2 to TRBJ1-2; no clear D. The CDR3 totals 13 residues. The V gene's germline CDR1 is WSHSY and CDR2 SAAADI. V gave up 10 bases and J gave up 4 bases, with 16 bases separating them. The CDR3 is CATSVQSGYGYTF. The CDR3 DNA is TGCGCCACCTCGGTTCAGTCCGGCTATGGCTACACCTTC.